The present T cell receptor (beta chain) was sequenced within a study of cytomegalovirus exposure and HLA in healthy donors (dated by TCRdb to 2015 to 2018). A note on the overall study: An earlier analysis of approximately 550 of the donors reported 276 Gb of sequence data and roughly 100 million unique TCR beta sequences from about 180 million T cells. Approximately 310 gigabases of sequencing data and around 85 million unique TCR sequences made up an early release that covered 640 HLA-typed donors. Genome-wide SNP genotypes for about 55% of the roughly 670 donors were used in a later genetic analysis, which treated that subset as a discovery cohort. The T cell repertoires of under 750 subjects were profiled by immunosequencing and related to cytomegalovirus serostatus. The study aimed to test whether signatures of past pathogen exposure could be identified by cataloging public T cell receptors. Of the roughly 410 genotyped donors, 75% to 85% were placed in the genetic ancestry cluster associated with self-reported Caucasian donors. Typing coverage varied by locus: roughly 629-640 donors for A, B, C, DRB1 and DQB1; more than 500 for DQA1; about 590 for DPA1; roughly 450 for DPB1. To predict cytomegalovirus infection status, the study brought together high-throughput TCR immunosequencing, statistical association of individual TCRs with disease status, and machine learning. Every discovery cohort repertoire had been produced on one sequencing platform. In addition to the first cohort of about 650 subjects, a separate validation cohort of approximately 130 different subjects was used. Rather than using new phenotypic data, the later analysis identified candidate immune exposures from TCR beta sequences and from how often those sequences occurred across donors. Because of strong linkage in the cohort, five DR-DQ haplotypes were treated as single units for association and clustering. HLA typing included class I and class II loci at four-digit resolution. Among 300 to 500 genotyped donors of the cohort, an average of about 220,000 unique TCR beta nucleotide sequences was sequenced per donor, of which about 19% were non-productive. Donor age, sex, ethnicity and CMV serostatus were collected together with the repertoire data. A later analysis re-analyzed previously published TCR beta repertoires from 550 to 700 donors and added high-resolution HLA genotyping to study TCR occurrence patterns. In an earlier analysis of about 590 of the donors, high-throughput TCR beta sequencing was used to judge whether each TCR beta V gene segment behaved as functional or pseudogenic. General conclusions and limits of the study: Most TCR sequences were observed very rarely across donors, whereas some public TCRs were present in many individuals. Broadly in line with IMGT annotations, most TCR beta V segments showed up in productive rearrangements about 90% or about 30% of the time in an earlier analysis of 587 of the donors. A further reported finding was that TCR beta sequences accurately predicted the HLA-A and HLA-B alleles for most subjects in the first cohort. A later genetic analysis reported fewer N-insertions in productive TCRs among donors in an Asian-associated ancestry cluster than the roughly 670-donor mean. The earlier analysis of 450 to 700 of the donors excluded fewer than 20 rarely observed V segments, including chromosome 9 orphons, because counts were too low. In a later analysis, HLA-associated TCR beta chains were found to be more clonally expanded and to have lower generation probabilities than equally common non-associated chains. CMV serostatus was the only immune exposure information available for the cohort. It was suggested by the authors that the approach could potentially be generalized to other disease states and immunological phenotypes. A later analysis found that most CMV-associated TCR beta chains appeared HLA-restricted, with HLA associations seemingly driven largely by CMV exposure. Some IMGT-functional V segments, including TRBV6-2 and TRBV6-3, could not be told apart with the 87-base-pair reads, so those segments were excluded. A group of highly shared sequence variants was considered likely to be a technical artifact of the sequencing pipeline. A few of the identified cytomegalovirus-associated TCR beta chains were confirmed in vitro to be specific for cytomegalovirus antigens. Because HLA typing was missing for some donors at each locus, association tests included only the typed subset. Only TCR beta chains were sequenced in this cohort, and the absence of alpha or paired-chain data limited detectable features. An association between a missense DCLRE1C variant and V-gene and J-gene trimming of TCR beta chains was found in a later genetic analysis and replicated in an independent cohort. Roughly uniform sequencing depth across donors was assumed in presence/absence analyses, although this assumption may not hold. According to a later analysis, TCR association rates differed among HLA loci, with DRB1 alleles showing the most associated TCRs and HLA-C alleles showing the fewest. Several of the top co-occurrence clusters appeared to be linked to parvovirus B19, influenza, CMV and Epstein-Barr virus, according to a later analysis. The classifier was reported to diagnose cytomegalovirus status with high specificity and sensitivity in both the original cohort and the validation cohort. The study gave a list of around 170 TCR beta chains associated with cytomegalovirus. Linkage disequilibrium might explain the correlated functional status among segregating V segments, but an unknown experimental factor could not be excluded. Specific HLA alleles were associated with 15,000 to 20,000 TCR beta sequences at a false discovery rate of 0.05 in a later analysis. Assigning TCR associations to individual alleles was difficult when HLA alleles, especially DR and DQ, strongly co-occurred.

As encoded in the germline V gene, CDR1 is MGHRA while CDR2 is YSYEKL. The CDR3 numbers 13 residues from cysteine through phenylalanine. The DNA shown is the 39-base CDR3, in frame from base 1. A distance of 11 bases separates the germline ends of V and J, which lose 4 bases and 7 bases respectively. Library preparation was by the immunoSEQ multiplex PCR assay. For the multiplex PCR, a mixture combining 60 forward primers for TCR Vbeta segments and 13 reverse primers for TCR Jbeta segments was used. A multiplex PCR assay on genomic DNA amplified the CDR3 region of rearranged TCR beta genes. On the Illumina HiSeq System, the amplified TCR beta libraries were sequenced as 87-base-pair reads. Turning to the authors' computational methods: In a later analysis, roughly 80 million unique TCR beta chains were counted across the 500 to 850 repertoires, and roughly 10 million of these chains were shared by at least two donors. A nearest-neighbor algorithm error-corrected the raw reads and collapsed the reads into unique sequences, merging closely related sequences to remove PCR and sequencing errors. CDR3 sequences were aligned to IMGT reference sequences to assign V, D and J gene segments. For a sequence to be retained, at least a six-nucleotide match to both a V gene segment and a J gene segment was required. A rearrangement counted as productive if the CDR3 had no stop codons and remained in frame with V and J, and every other rearrangement counted as non-productive. CDR3 was defined according to IMGT convention as the region running from the second conserved V-encoded cysteine to the conserved J-encoded phenylalanine. The earlier analysis of 500 to 750 of the donors excluded any sequence lacking an unambiguous match to a single V gene segment. In an earlier analysis of approximately 590 of the donors, a V segment was called functional when productive rearrangements were above 56.7%, and segregating when the standard deviation between donors exceeded 5%. To diagnose cytomegalovirus status from the catalog of TCR beta chain sequences, a statistical classification framework was built. A later analysis assigned V and J genes by comparing TCR nucleotide sequences with IMGT/GENE-DB human TR gene sequences. The TCRdist pipeline was used in a later analysis to assign CDR3 sequences and most-parsimonious VDJ recombination scenarios. In a later analysis, every TCR beta chain was defined by the combination of its CDR3 amino acid sequence and its V-gene family, and reads without a unique V-gene family were dropped. As a way to deal with suspected cross-contamination and a sequencing artifact, a later analysis dropped approximately 590 nucleotide sequences that were highly shared and had low generation probability. In a later analysis, a clonal expansion index was calculated for each public chain from normalized within-repertoire ranks of inferred template counts. In a later analysis, generation probabilities were computed with a VDJ recombination model fitted to out-of-frame rearrangements, and the resulting probabilities were checked against IGoR. In a later analysis, TCR-TCR, TCR-HLA and TCR-CMV co-occurrence was scored with hypergeometric tests, and a repertoire-size bias correction was applied to TCR pairs. False discovery rates were estimated in a later analysis by permuting HLA or CMV assignments 20 times. A later analysis grouped co-occurring TCRs with DBSCAN, adding TCRdist sequence similarity when clustering within HLA-allele-positive subsets. Repertoires with fewer than 30,000 or more than 120,000 public chains, plus five repertoires with anomalous nucleotide sharing, were excluded from co-occurrence clustering. TCRdb's version of the immuneACCESS table is confined to in-frame rearrangements and falls short of the full clone set. An unresolved V gene accounts for under half of the shortfall where checked; the remainder is of unknown origin. V, J and clone size derive from that table, while D and trimming were established from the DNA sequence. The sample table lists over 100,000 clones, 79% of them with a count of one. 3% of the sample is taken by the ten largest.

In total, approximately 610 healthy bone marrow donors made up the cohort. At the time of sampling, all cohort members were nominally healthy, though unrecorded immune exposures were likely present. The donor was CMV seropositive and was included in the group of approximately 310 seropositive cohort members. Each donor provided a peripheral blood sample, and peripheral blood mononuclear cells were used for TCR beta sequencing. The Qiagen DNeasy Blood Extraction Kit was used to extract genomic DNA from the blood cell samples. Concerning this clone itself: The clone's antigen remains unknown. Base qualities are not at hand, and no much larger clone is one base apart.

Sample: PBMCs. The rearrangement combines TRBV4-1 with TRBJ1-5, with the D gene call left open. The sequence derives from a woman younger than 30 in good health and CMV-seropositive. The bases are TGCGCCAGCAGCCGGGTGGCAGGCCAGCCCCAGCATTTT. This translates into CASSRVAGQPQHF.